The source of this T cell receptor (beta chain) is a study of regulatory T cells in long-lasting Graves disease. Indicated time point: newly diagnosed GD, antithyroid drugs for less than 3 months. Construction of the TCR library relied on RNA isolated from PBMCs. iRepertoire HTBI primers and Arm-PCR of CDR3 regions built TCR beta libraries. TCRdb processed the multiplex PCR reads anew with MiXCR; each CDR3 protein has one entry. This repertoire shows about 220,000 distinct CDR3 sequences, less than 20% found once; its top ten account for over 9.5%. These same data were also listed under a study on T cells in Graves' hyperthyroidism and ophthalmopathy.

Sequences were derived from peripheral blood mononuclear cells (PBMCs), sampled at new diagnosis, from a patient treated with antithyroid drugs. The origin of this receptor is a woman aged 25 to 39 with Graves disease.

The CDR3 spells CARSPTGTGQKELFF. The CDR3 DNA reads TGTGCCAGATCACCAACCGGGACAGGGCAGAAGGAGCTGTTTTTT. The chain carries TRBV27 and TRBJ2-2, with 9 bases that match TRBD1. CDR3 length equals 15 residues. CDR1 is MNHEY and CDR2 is SMNVEV in the germline V gene (reference sequence). V dropped 9 bases and J dropped 10; count of bases not matched to a gene: 15.